The clone carrying this T cell receptor beta chain was detected only a few times. What it binds is unknown. This sample was taken from a study of siplizumab effects on memory and regulatory T cells. The method was immunoSEQ multiplex PCR; TCRdb's version includes in-frame clones alone and lacks a portion of them. The sample lists around 6,700 clones, about 60% occurring once. Losses at the gene ends were 4 bases for V and 2 bases for J; bases not matched to a gene: 6. CDR1 SGDLS and CDR2 YYNGEE come from the germline V gene. There are 15 residues in the CDR3. Findings and limits, study-wide: Under siplizumab, an average around 69% of mappable alloreactive CD4+ clones were Treg-derived, compared with approximately 30% in controls. Assignment of a naive or memory phenotype failed for roughly 80-96% of the proliferating CD4+ or CD8+ clones.

Unstimulated naive, memory, effector memory and TEMRA subsets were subjected to sequencing in three donor pairs. This TCR was sampled from a human donor in good health. The sample consisted of effector memory CD8+ T cells sorted from blood. Subset reported: unstimulated CD8+ effector memory T cells. This chain connects TRBV9 to TRBJ2-1; TRBD2 matches 7 bases. The CDR3 loop is CASSSSGEAYNEQFF. CDR3 bases: TGTGCCAGCAGCTCCAGCGGGGAGGCCTACAATGAGCAGTTCTTC.